Below, 18 T cell receptor beta chains from the same sample are listed, as sequenced in a study of blood T cells in healthy people across ages. A second PCR of about 6 to 12 cycles used a sample-barcoded 5' primer and a J-beta primer mix. In TCRdb, the 5' RACE reads were re-called with MiXCR into one record per CDR3 protein. Of about 1.6 million distinct CDR3 sequences in the sample, around 36% were seen once. Sequencing was carried out using blood. Source of these receptors: a woman aged 25 to 39 in good health.

V and J are TRBV21-1 and TRBJ2-3; the table calls TRBD2, which could not be checked here. TRBV21-1 has pseudogene status. The CDR3 consists of 13 residues. CDR3 coding DNA: TGTGCCAGCACCGCTCCGACCACAGATACGCAGTATTTT. Residues: CASTAPTTDTQYF.

This clonotype was detected only a few times. CDR3 region: CAISERGVGTASVLGANVLTF. CDR3 DNA: TGTGCCATCAGTGAGAGGGGGGTCGGCACAGCCTCGGTGCTTGGGGCCAACGTCCTGACTTTC. V usage is TRBV10-3 and J usage is TRBJ2-6, with D possibly being TRBD1 or TRBD2 (6 bases each). Trimming took off 2 bases at V and 3 bases at J, with 26 bases between the two ends. The CDR3 is 21 amino acids. The germline CDR1 and CDR2 sequences are ENHRY and SYGVKD.

Notes on this clonotype: This CDR3 is missing its conserved last phenylalanine or tryptophan, likely due to a read error. The chain has TRBV12-3 or TRBV12-4 and TRBJ2-1; no reliable D call. Trimming cost V 2 bases and J 10 bases, with 9 bases left between them. The CDR3 is made up of 12 amino acids. CDR3 loop: CASSLSLPEQFC. The DNA for the CDR3 is TGTGCCAGCAGTTTATCCCTCCCAGAGCAGTTCTGC.

This clonotype was seen a few times. The J gene is TRBJ2-1, the V gene TRBV20-1, with 11 bases aligning to TRBD2. After removal of 5 bases from V and 4 bases from J, the junction contained 4 bases not matched to a gene. CDR1 and CDR2 (germline): DFQATT, SNEGSKA (reference sequence). This CDR3 contains 14 residues. CDR3 sequence reads: CSAAGTSGYNEQFF. The CDR3 nucleotides are TGCAGTGCTGCCGGGACTAGCGGATACAATGAGCAGTTCTTC.

This rearrangement joins TRBV28 to TRBJ2-7; D remains ambiguous. The germline V gene encodes CDR1 MDHEN and CDR2 SYDVKM. The CDR3 runs to 13 residues. The ends were cut back, 8 bases at V and 2 bases at J, with 13 bases in the middle. CDR3 sequence (DNA): TGTGCCAGCGGGTATACAGAACCCTACGAGCAGTACTTC. Amino acids: CASGYTEPYEQYF.

Only a few counts were recorded for this clonotype. The chain has TRBV3-1 and TRBJ1-2; 7 nucleotides match TRBD1. After removal of 4 bases from V and 7 bases from J, the junction contained 9 bases not matched to a gene. This CDR3 has 14 residues. CDR1 is LGHDT, CDR2 YNNKEL, per germline (reference sequence). The CDR3 region is CASSLGQAIRGYTF. The CDR3 DNA is TGTGCCAGCAGCCTAGGACAGGCGATCCGTGGCTACACCTTC. Drawing the rest from reference TRBV3-1 and TRBJ1-2, the complete variable domain is DTAVSQTPKYLVTQMGNDKSIKCEQNLGHDTMYWYKQDSKKFLKIMFSYNNKELIINETVPNRFSPKSPDKAHLNLHINSLELGDSAVYFCASSLGQAIRGYTFGSGTRLTVV.

The chain joins TRBV7-2 to TRBJ2-7, with TRBD1 matching 9 bases. Germline CDR1 reads SGHTA; CDR2 reads FQGNSA. J lost 3 bases, V lost 4 bases, and 10 bases had no gene match. The CDR3 totals 16 residues. This chain's CDR3 is CASSSTVGQGNYEQYF. The CDR3, as DNA: TGTGCCAGCAGCTCCACGGTCGGACAGGGGAACTACGAGCAGTACTTC.

The chain has TRBV7-8 and TRBJ2-3, with TRBD2 matching over 14 bases. The CDR3 is 16 residues long. Germline CDR1 and CDR2: SGHVS and FQNEAQ. V dropped 5 bases and J dropped 6; count of bases not matched to a gene: 7. CDR3 loop: CASSHRLAGGSDTQYF. The CDR3 bases are TGTGCCAGCAGCCACAGACTAGCGGGGGGGTCGGATACGCAGTATTTT.

This clonotype was observed a handful of times. The chain couples TRBV5-1 to TRBJ1-5; perhaps TRBD1 as D (6 bases). The V gene lost 0 bases and the J gene lost 6 bases, with 10 bases spanning the gap. The CDR3 length is 14 residues. Germline V gene sequence: CDR1 SGHRS, CDR2 YFSETQ. The CDR3 nucleotides read TGCGCCAGCAGCTTGGGGGCAGGGGTTCAGCCCCAGCATTTT. It translates to CASSLGAGVQPQHF.

This clonotype was picked up a small number of times. V and J are TRBV20-1 and TRBJ2-5; possible D gene TRBD2, 5 bases. CDR3 size: 14 residues. Trimming left V 1 base short and J 2 bases short, with 11 bases between. The V gene's germline CDR1 is DFQATT and CDR2 SNEGSKA (reference sequence). The CDR3 region is CSARAERRQETQYF. The CDR3 DNA reads TGCAGTGCTAGAGCAGAACGGAGGCAAGAGACCCAGTACTTC.

The rearrangement joins TRBV6-2 or TRBV6-3 to TRBJ1-2; D possibly corresponds to TRBD1 (5 bases). Trimming took 6 bases from V and 5 from J, leaving 13 bases between them. The germline gives CDR1 MNHEY, CDR2 SVGEGT. The CDR3 loop spans 13 amino acids. The CDR3 protein is CASSSYQGYGYTF. CDR3 nucleotide sequence: TGTGCCAGCAGCTCATACCAGGGTTATGGCTACACCTTC.

The genes are TRBV6-1 and TRBJ1-1; D is uncertain. In germline, CDR1 is MNHNS, CDR2 SASEGT. V lost 2 bases to trimming and J lost 1 base, with 14 bases between them. The CDR3 contains 16 residues. CDR3 DNA: TGTGCCAGCAGTGAACTTGGCGCAAGAGGGAACACTGAAGCTTTCTTT. Translating gives CASSELGARGNTEAFF.

This clonotype showed up just a few times. The chain uses TRBV20-1 and TRBJ2-4; D could derive from TRBD1 or TRBD2 (6 bases each). Germline CDR1 is DFQATT and CDR2 is SNEGSKA (reference sequence). CDR3 length: 11 amino acids. Trimming shortened V by 5 bases and J by 15 bases, and 17 bases separated the two germline ends. The CDR3 nucleotides read TGCAGTGCTCGTACCGGAGGGGGGAGGTACTTC. Its translation is CSARTGGGRYF.

The rearrangement joins TRBV5-1 to TRBJ2-7; D remains unclear. The germline V and J ends were trimmed by 2 bases and 0 bases, with 15 bases remaining between them. The CDR3 runs 16 residues. Germline CDR1 and CDR2: SGHRS and YFSETQ. The CDR3 coding sequence is TGCGCCAGCAGCTTCGGTAGGCAGGATCACTCCTACGAGCAGTACTTC. Residues: CASSFGRQDHSYEQYF. Full variable domain (outside the CDR3, taken from reference TRBV5-1 and TRBJ2-7): KAGVTQTPRYLIKTRGQQVTLSCSPISGHRSVSWYQQTPGQGLQFLFEYFSETQRNKGNFPGRFSGRQFSNSRSEMNVSTLELGDSALYLCASSFGRQDHSYEQYFGPGTRLTVT.

The sample holds a few counts of this clonotype. CDR3 loop: CASSLWLAAGNEQFF. The CDR3 region has the DNA TGCGCCAGCAGCTTGTGGCTAGCAGCTGGGAATGAGCAGTTCTTC. The rearrangement joins TRBV5-1 to TRBJ2-1; possible D gene TRBD2, 5 bases. The CDR3 totals 15 residues. The germline V gene encodes CDR1 SGHRS and CDR2 YFSETQ. V was cut by 1 base and J by 7 bases, with 15 bases left in between.

This sequence joins TRBV7-3 and TRBJ2-5, with 10 bases identical to TRBD2. V gave up 2 bases and J gave up 5 bases; unmatched junction bases: 5. The CDR3 runs 15 residues. Germline CDR1 is SGHTA and CDR2 is FQGTGA. CDR3 sequence reads: CASSLGTSAFETQYF. For the CDR3, the DNA is TGTGCCAGCAGCTTAGGGACTAGCGCTTTTGAGACCCAGTACTTC.

The chain joins TRBV18 to TRBJ1-2; maybe TRBD1 (6 bases). V was cut by 2 bases and J by 6 bases, with 10 bases left in between. Germline CDR1 and CDR2: KGHSH and LQKENI. The CDR3 totals 13 residues. CDR3 sequence: CASSPKAGDGYTF. CDR3 nucleotide sequence: TGTGCCAGCTCACCAAAGGCAGGGGATGGCTACACCTTC.

This clonotype was found many times. The V call is TRBV6-6, the J call TRBJ2-1; D possibly corresponds to TRBD1 (6 bases). CDR3 length: 15 residues. The germline CDR1 and CDR2 sequences are MNHNY and SVGAGI (reference sequence). Trimming shortened V by 3 bases and J by 0 bases, and 9 bases separated the two germline ends. In nucleotides, the CDR3 is TGTGCCAGCAGTTATTCGGACAGCTCCTACAATGAGCAGTTCTTC. Translated: CASSYSDSSYNEQFF.